Below, 29 T cell receptor beta chains from the same sample are listed, as sequenced in a study of cytomegalovirus exposure and HLA in healthy donors (dated by TCRdb to the late 2010s). The library was prepared using the immunoSEQ multiplex PCR assay. For the multiplex PCR, a mixture combining 60 forward primers for TCR Vbeta segments and 13 reverse primers for TCR Jbeta segments was used. TCRdb mirrors the immuneACCESS table, restricted to in-frame sequences. Some clones are absent from its copies; in checked studies, under half trace to an unresolved V gene, and the reason for the others is unknown. Across this sample there are 110,000 to 150,000 clones, with approximately 80% seen only once. The biggest ten clones account for roughly 2.5% of the sample. Sequenced: PBMCs. The receptor source for this set is a boy between 2 and 10 years old in good health and CMV-seronegative.

This clone was detected once. CDR3 coding DNA: TGCGCCAGCAGCCCCCTGACAGGGTCGGCTGAAGCTTTCTTT. Translated, it gives CASSPLTGSAEAFF. V usage is TRBV4-1 and J usage is TRBJ1-1; 7 positions agree with TRBD1. Per germline, CDR1 MGHRA and CDR2 YSYEKL. The CDR3 consists of 14 residues. The J segment lost 6 bases and the V segment lost 4 bases, leaving 8 bases of the junction unmatched.

The V gene is TRBV4-1, the J gene TRBJ2-5, with 13 bases matching TRBD2. The trim removed 6 bases at V and 4 bases at J, leaving 11 bases unmatched. This CDR3 has 17 amino acids. CDR1 and CDR2 (germline): MGHRA, YSYEKL. Here the CDR3 reads CASRASSLAGGRETQYF. The CDR3 DNA follows: TGCGCCAGCAGGGCCAGCTCACTAGCGGGGGGGAGAGAGACCCAGTACTTC.

The chain combines TRBV9 with TRBJ1-5; 8 bases are a match to TRBD1. Germline assignment: CDR1 SGDLS and CDR2 YYNGEE. The V and J ends lost 4 bases and 7 bases, in that order; junction bases with no gene match: 16. This CDR3 has 17 residues. The CDR3 is CASSPSGCRGRRQPQHF. DNA for the CDR3: TGTGCCAGCAGCCCGAGCGGATGCAGGGGGCGTCGACAGCCCCAGCATTTT.

The chain recombines TRBV7-2 with TRBJ2-5; 10 positions agree with TRBD2. Germline V gives CDR1 SGHTA, CDR2 FQGNSA. This CDR3 region has 16 residues. V gave up 2 bases and J gave up 5 bases; unmatched junction bases: 8. This CDR3 reads CASSLWASGGGETQYF. The CDR3 DNA is TGTGCCAGCAGCTTATGGGCTAGCGGGGGCGGGGAGACCCAGTACTTC.

This chain connects TRBV7-2 to TRBJ1-3; 9 nucleotides line up with TRBD1. Germline V lookup: CDR1 SGHTA, CDR2 FQGNSA. With 5 bases clipped from V and 2 bases from J, the junction kept 7 bases outside the gene matches. This CDR3 has 16 amino acids. The CDR3 coding sequence is TGTGCCAGCAGCCTCGGACAGGGGCGAGCTGGAAACACCATATATTTT. Protein product: CASSLGQGRAGNTIYF. Filled out from reference TRBV7-2 and TRBJ1-3, the complete variable domain reads GAGVSQSPSNKVTEKGKDVELRCDPISGHTALYWYRQSLGQGLEFLIYFQGNSAPDKSGLPSDRFSAERTGGSVSTLTIQRTQQEDSAVYLCASSLGQGRAGNTIYFGEGSWLTVV.

This sequence joins TRBV5-6 and TRBJ1-3; the D is unclear. V was cut by 2 bases and J by 0 bases, with 9 bases left in between. Germline CDR1 reads SGHDT; CDR2 reads YYEEEE. The CDR3 contains 15 residues. CDR3 bases: TGTGCCAGCAGCTTCCGAGGGTCCTCTGGAAACACCATATATTTT. It encodes CASSFRGSSGNTIYF.

The J gene is TRBJ1-5, the V gene TRBV6-1; D remains unclear. Trimming removed 6 bases at V and 6 bases at J, with 18 bases between. Germline V CDR1 and CDR2: MNHNS, SASEGT. The length of the CDR3 is 15 residues. CDR3 nucleotides: TGTGCCAGCAGGGCAAGCTGGGGAGATAGTCAGCCCCAGCATTTT. Translating gives CASRASWGDSQPQHF.

The V and J genes are TRBV27 and TRBJ2-1; 9 nucleotides agree with TRBD1. Germline-derived CDR1 and CDR2 are MNHEY and SMNVEV (reference sequence). V trimming: 3 bases; J trimming: 7 bases; junction bases outside the gene matches: 4. The CDR3 loop spans 14 amino acids. CDR3 protein: CASSFGTGTNEQFF. CDR3 bases: TGTGCCAGCAGTTTCGGGACAGGGACGAATGAGCAGTTCTTC.

Here the CDR3 reads CASSRGGNYGYTF. The CDR3 coding sequence is TGTGCCAGTAGCCGCGGGGGGAACTATGGCTACACCTTC. The rearrangement joins TRBV19 to TRBJ1-2; D possibly corresponds to TRBD1 (5 bases). V was shortened by 6 bases and J by 2 bases, with 10 bases between the two germline ends. The CDR3 has 13 residues. Germline V gene data show CDR1 as LNHDA and CDR2 as SQIVND (reference sequence).

V is TRBV5-6 and J is TRBJ1-2; D unresolved. The germline V gene has CDR1 SGHDT and CDR2 YYEEEE. The V end lost 1 base, the J end lost 8 bases, and 12 bases lay between the germline ends. The CDR3 totals 13 residues. The CDR3 bases are TGTGCCAGCAGCTTGCCGCGGGCGCGGGGCTACACCTTC. Protein: CASSLPRARGYTF.

The rearrangement joins TRBV6-4 to TRBJ2-1; weak D call: TRBD2 (7 bases). V lost 4 bases, J lost 7 bases, and 14 bases lay in between. Germline CDR1 and CDR2: MRHNA and SNTAGT. CDR3 length equals 14 residues. The CDR3 sequence: CASSAEGGFNEQFF. The CDR3 DNA follows: TGTGCCAGCAGTGCGGAGGGGGGGTTTAATGAGCAGTTCTTC.

The V gene is TRBV18, the J gene TRBJ2-5; TRBD2 matches 7 bases. Trimming took 2 bases from V and 5 from J; bases not matched to a gene: 5. This CDR3 region has 14 residues. In germline, CDR1 is KGHSH, CDR2 LQKENI. The CDR3 DNA is TGTGCCAGCTCACCAGCCCGGGGAGGGGAGACCCAGTACTTC. It translates to CASSPARGGETQYF.

This clone was seen a single time. V usage is TRBV2 and J usage is TRBJ2-3; TRBD2 aligns across 8 bases. CDR1 SNHLY and CDR2 FYNNEI come from the germline V gene. The V and J ends lost 7 bases and 0 bases, in that order; junction bases with no gene match: 9. The CDR3 contains 16 residues. The CDR3 is CASTAPAGVSTDTQYF. The CDR3, as DNA: TGTGCCAGCACCGCTCCAGCGGGAGTAAGCACAGATACGCAGTATTTT. The full variable domain, with the rest looked up from reference TRBV2 and TRBJ2-3, is EPEVTQTPSHQVTQMGQEVILRCVPISNHLYFYWYRQILGQKVEFLVSFYNNEISEKSEIFDDQFSVERPDGSNFTLKIRSTKLEDSAMYFCASTAPAGVSTDTQYFGPGTRLTVL.

Note on this clone: Additional DNA sequences in this sample encode the identical CDR3. The genes are TRBV19 and TRBJ2-5, with TRBD2 matching 7 bases. The CDR3 spans 13 residues. Per the germline V gene, CDR1 is LNHDA and CDR2 is SQIVND (reference sequence). Trimming took 1 base from V and 5 from J; bases not matched to a gene: 1. The CDR3 DNA sequence: TGTGCCAGTAGTATAGGGGGAGGGGAGACCCAGTACTTC. Amino acid sequence: CASSIGGGETQYF.

The chain couples TRBV7-8 to TRBJ1-1; D remains ambiguous. V was trimmed by 3 bases and J by 1 base, leaving 6 bases between them. The CDR3 has 13 residues. Germline V lookup: CDR1 SGHVS, CDR2 FQNEAQ. The CDR3 sequence: CASSFTRNTEAFF. The CDR3 DNA sequence: TGTGCCAGCAGCTTTACCAGGAACACTGAAGCTTTCTTT.

CDR3 bases: TGTGCCAGCTCCCCCGGGGGACAGGCCTCCTACGAGCAGTACTTC. This codes for CASSPGGQASYEQYF. This chain uses TRBV11-3 with TRBJ2-7; 8 bases are shared with TRBD1. J gave up 0 bases and V 8 bases, and 9 bases lay outside the gene matches. From germline, CDR1 is SGHNT and CDR2 YENEEA. CDR3 length: 15 residues.

By proportion, this clone is medium-sized. The V and J genes are TRBV28 and TRBJ2-7, with TRBD1 identical over 8 bases. The V gene's germline CDR1 is MDHEN and CDR2 SYDVKM. The CDR3 is made up of 14 amino acids. The junction had 7 bases not matched to a gene; V was cut back by 5 bases and J by 4 bases. CDR3: CASSAGQGGYEQYF. The CDR3 coding sequence is TGTGCCAGCAGTGCCGGACAGGGAGGATACGAGCAGTACTTC. The entire variable domain, with the rest obtained from reference TRBV28 and TRBJ2-7, is as follows: DVKVTQSSRYLVKRTGEKVFLECVQDMDHENMFWYRQDPGLGLRLIYFSYDVKMKEKGDIPEGYSVSREKKERFSLILESASTNQTSMYLCASSAGQGGYEQYFGPGTRLTVT.

This clone is a singleton in its sample. V usage is TRBV10-3 and J usage is TRBJ1-2, with D possibly matching TRBD1 (6 bases). The V end was cut by 0 bases, the J end by 4 bases, with 12 bases between. This CDR3 region has 15 residues. CDR1 is ENHRY and CDR2 is SYGVKD in the germline V gene. The CDR3 spells CAISESRGASYGYTF. In nucleotides, the CDR3 is TGTGCCATCAGTGAGTCGCGGGGGGCTAGCTATGGCTACACCTTC.

The chain has TRBV5-4 and TRBJ1-6; 9 bases are shared with TRBD1. Germline V CDR1 and CDR2: SGHNT, YYREEE (reference sequence). The CDR3 covers 15 residues. The V segment lost 0 bases and the J segment 7 bases; nucleotides outside the gene matches: 2. The CDR3 is CASSLGGTGNSPLHF. CDR3 nucleotides: TGTGCCAGCAGCTTGGGCGGGACAGGGAATTCACCCCTCCACTTT.

The chain combines TRBV7-9 with TRBJ1-1; possible D gene TRBD1, 6 bases. V shed 5 bases and J shed 8 bases, with 15 bases lying between them. CDR1 and CDR2 (germline): SEHNR, FQNEAQ (reference sequence). The CDR3 has 13 amino acids. CDR3 protein: CASSRSGGHEAFF. Written as DNA, the CDR3 is TGTGCCAGCAGCCGGTCGGGGGGGCACGAAGCTTTCTTT.

This clone was picked up one time. CDR3 sequence: CAWSPVRARDNSPLHF. The CDR3 DNA reads as TGTGCCTGGAGCCCGGTTCGGGCGCGGGATAATTCACCCCTCCACTTT. V and J are TRBV30 and TRBJ1-6; D is unresolved. Germline assignment: CDR1 GTSNPN and CDR2 SVGIG (reference sequence). V lost 3 bases to trimming and J lost 5 bases, with 17 bases between them. This CDR3 spans 16 amino acids.

The V call is TRBV15, the J call TRBJ2-3, with 12 nucleotides matching TRBD2. The CDR3 totals 19 residues. Trimming cost V 2 bases and J 0 bases; bases outside gene matches: 9. From germline, CDR1 is LNHNV and CDR2 YYDKDF (reference sequence). The CDR3 spells CATSRPASGRGSSTDTQYF. CDR3 nucleotides: TGTGCCACCAGCAGACCTGCTAGCGGGAGGGGATCTAGCACAGATACGCAGTATTTT.

The chain carries TRBV20-1 and TRBJ2-1, with D perhaps TRBD1 (6 bases). Germline CDR1 reads DFQATT; CDR2 reads SNEGSKA (reference sequence). The CDR3 spans 11 residues. Trimming cost V 5 bases and J 10 bases, with 12 bases left between them. The CDR3 reads CSAGSDREQFF. CDR3 sequence (DNA): TGCAGTGCTGGCAGCGACAGGGAGCAGTTCTTC.

The CDR3, as DNA: TGCAGCGTTCCGACGGGTAGCTCCTACGAGCAGTACTTC. Translated, it gives CSVPTGSSYEQYF. The V call is TRBV29-1, the J call TRBJ2-7; D is unclear. CDR3 size: 13 residues. Trimming cost V 5 bases and J 0 bases, with 11 bases left between them. Germline CDR1 and CDR2: SQVTM and ANQGSEA.

CDR3 in amino acids: CASRRTSGGYEQYF. The DNA of the CDR3 is TGCGCCAGCAGGCGGACTAGCGGGGGGTACGAGCAGTACTTC. The rearrangement links TRBV4-1 to TRBJ2-7; 14 positions match TRBD2. Unmatched junction bases numbered 2, after V lost 6 bases and J lost 4 bases. Germline V gives CDR1 MGHRA, CDR2 YSYEKL. The CDR3 has 14 amino acids.

The rearrangement links TRBV4-1 to TRBJ1-1, with D unresolved. Looked up from germline, CDR1 is MGHRA and CDR2 is YSYEKL. Between the trimmed V and J ends, which lost 4 bases and 0 bases, there was a span of 27 bases. The CDR3 sequence is 20 residues long. The CDR3 loop reads CASSPQRQALSSVMNTEAFF. The CDR3, as DNA: TGCGCCAGCAGCCCACAGCGGCAGGCGCTCTCATCTGTAATGAACACTGAAGCTTTCTTT.

J is TRBJ1-1 and V is TRBV27, with D unclear. Trimming pared 4 bases from V and 7 bases from J, leaving 7 bases between. Germline loops: CDR1 MNHEY, CDR2 SMNVEV (reference sequence). The CDR3 covers 11 residues. CDR3 residues: CASSSGGEAFF. The CDR3 region has the DNA TGTGCCAGCAGTTCCGGCGGTGAAGCTTTCTTT.

This clone was observed a few times. The chain employs TRBV30 and TRBJ1-1; D is unresolved. V lost 2 bases to trimming and J lost 4 bases, with 14 bases between them. Per the germline V gene, CDR1 is GTSNPN and CDR2 is SVGIG (reference sequence). This CDR3 has 14 amino acids. CDR3 sequence reads: CAWSPPGVTTEAFF. As DNA, the CDR3 is TGTGCCTGGAGTCCTCCAGGTGTTACCACTGAAGCTTTCTTT. Full variable domain (remainder filled in from reference TRBV30 and TRBJ1-1): SQTIHQWPATLVQPVGSPLSLECTVEGTSNPNLYWYRQAAGRGLQLLFYSVGIGQISSEVPQNLSASRPQDRQFILSSKKLLLSDSGFYLCAWSPPGVTTEAFFGQGTRLTVV.

Here the CDR3 reads CASSLGTSSAPDTQYF. DNA of the CDR3: TGCGCCAGCAGCTTGGGGACTAGCTCGGCCCCAGATACGCAGTATTTT. The V and J genes are TRBV5-1 and TRBJ2-3; 8 nucleotides line up with TRBD2. This CDR3 is built from 16 residues. The J segment lost 4 bases and the V segment lost 0 bases, leaving 7 bases of the junction unmatched. Per the germline V gene, CDR1 is SGHRS and CDR2 is YFSETQ. The complete variable domain, with remaining parts taken from reference TRBV5-1 and TRBJ2-3, reads KAGVTQTPRYLIKTRGQQVTLSCSPISGHRSVSWYQQTPGQGLQFLFEYFSETQRNKGNFPGRFSGRQFSNSRSEMNVSTLELGDSALYLCASSLGTSSAPDTQYFGPGTRLTVL.